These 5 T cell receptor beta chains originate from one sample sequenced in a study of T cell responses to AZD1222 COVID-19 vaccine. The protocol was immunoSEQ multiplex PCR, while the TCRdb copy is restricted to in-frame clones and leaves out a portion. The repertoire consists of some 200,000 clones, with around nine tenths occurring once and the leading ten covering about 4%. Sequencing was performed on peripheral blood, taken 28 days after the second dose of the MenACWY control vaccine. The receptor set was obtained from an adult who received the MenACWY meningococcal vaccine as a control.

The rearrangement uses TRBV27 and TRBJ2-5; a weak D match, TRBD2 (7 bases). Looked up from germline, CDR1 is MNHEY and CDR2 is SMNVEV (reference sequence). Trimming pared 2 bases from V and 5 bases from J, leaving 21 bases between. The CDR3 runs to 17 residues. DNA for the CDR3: TGTGCCAGCAGTTTAAACCGGGGGGCACTGAGGGGGGAGACCCAGTACTTC. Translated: CASSLNRGALRGETQYF.

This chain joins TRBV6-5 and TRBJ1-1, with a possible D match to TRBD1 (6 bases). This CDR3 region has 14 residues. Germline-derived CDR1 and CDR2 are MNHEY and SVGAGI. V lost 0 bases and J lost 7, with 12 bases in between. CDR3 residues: CASSYSGGWGEAFF. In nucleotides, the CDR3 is TGTGCCAGCAGTTACTCCGGGGGCTGGGGTGAAGCTTTCTTT.

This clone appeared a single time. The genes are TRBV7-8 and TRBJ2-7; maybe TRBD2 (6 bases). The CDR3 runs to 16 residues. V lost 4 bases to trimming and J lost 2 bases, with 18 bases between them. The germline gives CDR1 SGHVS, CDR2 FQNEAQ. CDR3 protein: CASSWDLPLLTYEQYF. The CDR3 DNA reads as TGTGCCAGCAGCTGGGACTTGCCCCTCCTAACCTACGAGCAGTACTTC.

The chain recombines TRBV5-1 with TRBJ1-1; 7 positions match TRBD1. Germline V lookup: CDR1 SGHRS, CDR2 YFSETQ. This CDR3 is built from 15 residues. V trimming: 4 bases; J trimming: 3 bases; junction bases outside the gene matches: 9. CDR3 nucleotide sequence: TGCGCCAGCAGCGCATACAGGGGAGCGGACACTGAAGCTTTCTTT. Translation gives CASSAYRGADTEAFF.

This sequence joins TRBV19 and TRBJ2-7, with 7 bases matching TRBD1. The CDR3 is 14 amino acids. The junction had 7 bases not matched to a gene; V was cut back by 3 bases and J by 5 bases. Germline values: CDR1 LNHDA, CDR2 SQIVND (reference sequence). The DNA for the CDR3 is TGTGCCAGTAGTATCGGGGACAGTCACCACGAGCAGTACTTC. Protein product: CASSIGDSHHEQYF.